The sequence of this T cell receptor (beta chain) was determined in a study of T cell repertoires in cytomegalovirus infection. Study summary: It can be stated that public TCR beta signatures indicated CMV infection as well as a matching HLA type.

A note on this clonotype: Its antigen is not known.

The CDR3 contains 15 residues. The germline V gene encodes CDR1 SGHDT and CDR2 YYEEEE. V was clipped by 0 bases and J by 1 base, with 10 bases between them. TCRdb used MiXCR to reprocess the reads, holding one entry per CDR3 protein. The sample lists about 360,000 distinct CDR3 sequences, roughly 20% seen once, with approximately 8% in the top ten. Study results and caveats: The ex vivo response was dominated by HLA-C-restricted CMV-specific TCR beta clonotypes.

V usage is TRBV5-6 and J usage is TRBJ1-2; D gene unclear. The clonotype was recovered from a human donor in good health (CMV status not recorded). Some clones in this sample may be carry-over from other donors' samples. The source material was PBMCs. CDR3: CASSLEPSFNYGYTF. CDR3 coding DNA: TGTGCCAGCAGCTTGGAACCCTCCTTTAACTATGGCTACACCTTC.